Listed below are T cell receptor beta chains from one sample, sequenced in a study of blood T cell repertoires in COVID-19. Assay: immunoSEQ multiplex PCR; the TCRdb copy retains only in-frame clones and omits some. Here the sample spans more than 85,000 clones, 80% to 85% being singletons. The source material was peripheral blood. These receptors were taken from a man in his 60s with acute or convalescent COVID-19. CDR3s include the opening cysteine and the closing phenylalanine or tryptophan. A D gene is named only where the DNA matches it firmly. Clone sizes are given selectively: once, few, many, or a class where the clone is expanded.

TRBV11-3	TRBJ2-3	.	TRBD2	TGTGCCAGCGAGCGGGGAACTAGCACAGATACGCAGTATTTT	CASERGTSTDTQYF
TRBV7-8	TRBJ1-1	.	TRBD1	TGTGCCAGCAGACGTCCACGGACAGGGGGCACTGAAGCTTTCTTT	CASRRPRTGGTEAFF
TRBV5-1	TRBJ2-5	.	TRBD1	TGCGCCACCGGACAGGGAGGCCCCCAAGAGACCCAGTACTTC	CATGQGGPQETQYF
TRBV29-1	TRBJ2-5	once	.	TGCAGCGTTTCGGATAGCCGACAAGAGACCCAGTACTTC	CSVSDSRQETQYF
TRBV5-1	TRBJ1-1	.	.	TGCGCCAGCAGCTGGCCTATCGGGGAGACGAACACTGAAGCTTTCTTT	CASSWPIGETNTEAFF
TRBV6-1	TRBJ2-7	.	TRBD1	TGTGCCAGCAGTGAAGCGCCCTTTGGGACAGGGTTGAACGAGCAGTACTTC	CASSEAPFGTGLNEQYF
TRBV9	TRBJ2-5	.	TRBD2	TGTGCCAGCAGCCCGCGACTAGCGGGGGGACTTCGGACCCAAGAGACCCAGTACTTC	CASSPRLAGGLRTQETQYF
TRBV3-1/TRBV3-2	TRBJ1-2	.	.	TGTGCCAGCAGCCAGCCAGGGTACTATGGCTACACCTTC	CASSQPGYYGYTF
TRBV2	TRBJ1-1	once	.	TGTGCCAGCACCCTGAGGAGGGGCCAAAACACTGAAGCTTTCTTT	CASTLRRGQNTEAFF
TRBV6-5	TRBJ2-7	.	.	TGTGCCAGCAGACCTCGACAGTTCTACGAGCAGTACTTC	CASRPRQFYEQYF
TRBV11-2	TRBJ1-1	.	.	TGTGCCAGCAGCTTATTACTTATGAACACTGAAGCTTTCTTT	CASSLLLMNTEAFF
TRBV10-2	TRBJ2-3	.	.	TGCGCCTGCCAGGGGAAGCGGGAAAGCACAGATACGCAGTATTTT	CACQGKRESTDTQYF
TRBV27	TRBJ2-1	many	TRBD1	TGTGCCAGCAGTTTTGGGACAGCCTACAATGAGCAGTTCTTC	CASSFGTAYNEQFF
TRBV30	TRBJ1-5	few	.	TGTGCCTGGAGTCAGGCAGCTAATCAGCCCCAGCATTTT	CAWSQAANQPQHF
TRBV10-1	TRBJ2-3	.	.	TGCGCCAGCAGTGATGGGGGGTTGAGAGCAGATACGCAGTATTTT	CASSDGGLRADTQYF
TRBV11-3	TRBJ1-1	.	.	TGTGCCAGCAGCTTAGAGACAAAGAACACTGAAGCTTTCTTT	CASSLETKNTEAFF
TRBV27	TRBJ1-1	medium-sized	TRBD1	TGTGCCAGCAGTGCACAGGGGGCGGGTGAAGCTTTCTTT	CASSAQGAGEAFF
TRBV12-3/TRBV12-4	TRBJ2-7	.	.	TGTGCCAGTACGATCCGGGGGAACGAGCAGTACTTC	CASTIRGNEQYF
TRBV7-2	TRBJ2-2	medium-sized	.	TGTGCCAGCAGCTTATCTGCGAGAGGGACCGGGGAGCTGTTTTTT	CASSLSARGTGELFF
TRBV5-4	TRBJ2-3	.	.	TGTGCCAGCAGCCTAAGGTTTGCGGGAAGATTCCCAGATACGCAGTATTTT	CASSLRFAGRFPDTQYF
TRBV7-2	TRBJ2-3	.	.	TGTGCCAGCAGCCCCTATATGAGCACAGATACGCAGTATTTT	CASSPYMSTDTQYF
TRBV6-2/TRBV6-3	TRBJ1-1	.	.	TGTGCCAGCAGTTACTCGGGAGGGAGGGAGAACACTGAAGCTTTCTTT	CASSYSGGRENTEAFF
TRBV11-3	TRBJ2-1	.	.	TGTGCCAGCAGCTTAGATCTGGCTCAACAGTTCTTC	CASSLDLAQQFF
TRBV9	TRBJ2-5	.	.	TGTGCCAGCAGCGTAGGGGGGCGGGAGACCCAGTACTTC	CASSVGGRETQYF
TRBV29-1	TRBJ2-1	.	.	TGCAGCACCGCAGGGGTCCTAGCCGGCAATGAGCAGTTCTTC	CSTAGVLAGNEQFF
TRBV2	TRBJ1-2	medium-sized	.	TGTGCCAGCAGTGAGTCGTCAGGCCTCTATGGCTACACCTTC	CASSESSGLYGYTF
TRBV5-1	TRBJ1-1	.	.	TGCGCCAGCGCGTCGAACACTGAAGCTTTCTTT	CASASNTEAFF
TRBV15	TRBJ1-5	few	.	TGTGCCACCAGCAGAGAACGCAAGCACAATCAGCCCCAGCATTTT	CATSRERKHNQPQHF
TRBV27	TRBJ1-1	.	TRBD1	TGTGCCAGCAGTTCTCTAGGACAGGAGGCTTTCTTT	CASSSLGQEAFF
TRBV18	TRBJ2-2	.	.	TGTGCCAGCTCACCAATGGGGACTTCCTACCTATGGGACACCGGGGAGCTGTTTTTT	CASSPMGTSYLWDTGELFF
TRBV6-4	TRBJ1-1	.	.	TGTGCCAGCAAGGTTACCGGGGGGGATAACGATGAAGCTTTCTTT	CASKVTGGDNDEAFF
TRBV4-3	TRBJ2-1	.	TRBD1	TGCGCCAGCAGCCCTAATCCGGGACAGGGGAGTGAGCAGTTCTTC	CASSPNPGQGSEQFF
TRBV5-1	TRBJ1-3	.	.	TGCGCCAGCAGCCCCGGACCAGGGCTGGGAAACACCATATATTTT	CASSPGPGLGNTIYF
TRBV5-6	TRBJ1-5	.	TRBD1	TGTGCCAGCAGCCGGACAGGGGTTCAGCCCCAGCATTTT	CASSRTGVQPQHF
TRBV7-9	TRBJ2-1	.	.	TGTGCCAGCAGCTTGGGGGGTGAGGGAAGGTTCTTC	CASSLGGEGRFF
TRBV19	TRBJ1-1	.	TRBD1	TGTGCCAGTAGTCCAGGGACAGGGTTGACTGAAGCTTTCTTT	CASSPGTGLTEAFF
TRBV5-6	TRBJ1-2	.	.	TGTGCCAGCAGCTGGGGCGTTGGCAGGGACTATGGCTACACCTTC	CASSWGVGRDYGYTF
TRBV7-9	TRBJ1-1	.	.	TGTGCCAGCAGCCTCCGCCAGGGGTTCACTGAAGCTTTCTTT	CASSLRQGFTEAFF
TRBV6-5	TRBJ1-1	once	.	TGTGCCAGCAGTTACTGGCTGGGCGCTGAAGCTTTCTTT	CASSYWLGAEAFF
TRBV2	TRBJ2-7	.	.	TGTGCCAGCACGAGGAGGCCCGGGACTTCGTCCTACGAGCAGTACTTC	CASTRRPGTSSYEQYF
TRBV11-3	TRBJ2-7	.	.	TGTGCCAGCAGCTTAGAAGCGGTGGGAACCTACGAGCAGTACTTC	CASSLEAVGTYEQYF
TRBV2	TRBJ1-5	.	.	TGTGCCAGCTCCTACGAGGGCCAAGACGGCCAGCCCCAGCATTTT	CASSYEGQDGQPQHF
TRBV5-1	TRBJ2-5	.	TRBD1	TGCGCCAGCAGCCCCGGGACAGGGGGCAAGGAGACCCAGTACTTC	CASSPGTGGKETQYF
TRBV5-1	TRBJ1-5	.	.	TGCGCCAGCAGCCCCGAAGTGGGGGCCGGGCAGCCCCAGCATTTT	CASSPEVGAGQPQHF
TRBV6-4	TRBJ1-5	few	TRBD1	TGTGCCAGGTTACAGGGGGCGTTGGATTTT	CARLQGALDF
TRBV5-4	TRBJ2-1	.	TRBD2	TGTGCCACCCATAGCGGGGTATCCTACAATGAGCAGTTCTTC	CATHSGVSYNEQFF
TRBV11-2	TRBJ2-1	few	.	TGTGCCAGCAGCTTGGAGGGTATTATTCAGTTCTTC	CASSLEGIIQFF
TRBV5-1	TRBJ1-2	.	.	TGCGCCAGCAGCTCCGGTGGAGGGAGGGGCTATGGCTACACCTTC	CASSSGGGRGYGYTF
TRBV5-6	TRBJ2-5	once	TRBD2	TGTGCCACCTCTTTCTCGGGACTAAAAGAGACCCAGTACTTC	CATSFSGLKETQYF
TRBV5-4	TRBJ1-2	.	.	TGTGCCAGCAGCTCGCAGGGGCGCAGCTATGGCTACACCTTC	CASSSQGRSYGYTF
TRBV2	TRBJ1-3	.	.	TGTGCCAGCAGTAAGGACAGAGCTGGAAACACCATATATTTT	CASSKDRAGNTIYF
TRBV4-3	TRBJ2-3	.	TRBD2	TGCGCCAGCAGCCAAAGGGCCCAGACTAGCGGGAGGGCGACAGATACGCAGTATTTT	CASSQRAQTSGRATDTQYF